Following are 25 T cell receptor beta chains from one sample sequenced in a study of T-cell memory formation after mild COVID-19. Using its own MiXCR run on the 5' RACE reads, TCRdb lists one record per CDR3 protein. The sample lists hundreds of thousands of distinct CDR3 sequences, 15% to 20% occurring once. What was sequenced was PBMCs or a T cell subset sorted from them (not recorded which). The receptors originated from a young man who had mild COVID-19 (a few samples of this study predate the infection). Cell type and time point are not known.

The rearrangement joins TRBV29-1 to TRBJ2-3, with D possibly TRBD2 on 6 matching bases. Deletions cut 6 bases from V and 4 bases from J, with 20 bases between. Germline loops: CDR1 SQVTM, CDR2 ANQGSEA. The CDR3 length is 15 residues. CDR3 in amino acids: CSVQGEDEQADTQYF. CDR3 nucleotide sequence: TGCAGCGTCCAAGGGGAGGACGAGCAAGCAGATACGCAGTATTTT.

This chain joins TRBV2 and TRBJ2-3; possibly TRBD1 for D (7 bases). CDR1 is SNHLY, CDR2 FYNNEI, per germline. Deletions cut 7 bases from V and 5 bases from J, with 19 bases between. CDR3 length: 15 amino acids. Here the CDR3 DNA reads TGTGCCAGCACTCCGCAGGGGGGCCTGGGAGATACGCAGTATTTT. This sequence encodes CASTPQGGLGDTQYF.

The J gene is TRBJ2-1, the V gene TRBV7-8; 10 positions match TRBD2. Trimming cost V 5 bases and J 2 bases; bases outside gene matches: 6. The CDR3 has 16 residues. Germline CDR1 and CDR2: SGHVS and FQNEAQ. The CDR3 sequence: CASSPPSGSPYNEQFF. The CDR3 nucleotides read TGTGCCAGCAGCCCTCCTAGCGGGAGCCCCTACAATGAGCAGTTCTTC.

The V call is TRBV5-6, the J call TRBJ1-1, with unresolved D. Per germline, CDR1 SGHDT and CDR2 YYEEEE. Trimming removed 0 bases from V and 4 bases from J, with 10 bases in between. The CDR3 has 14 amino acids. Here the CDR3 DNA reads TGTGCCAGCAGCTTGGTTCCCACGGGCACTGAAGCTTTCTTT. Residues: CASSLVPTGTEAFF.

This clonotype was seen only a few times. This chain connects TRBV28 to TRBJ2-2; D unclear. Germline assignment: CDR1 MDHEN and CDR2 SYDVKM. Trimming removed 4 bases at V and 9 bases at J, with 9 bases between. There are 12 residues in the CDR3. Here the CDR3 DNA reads TGTGCCAGCAGTTCCGCGGTCCGGGAGCTGTTTTTT. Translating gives CASSSAVRELFF.

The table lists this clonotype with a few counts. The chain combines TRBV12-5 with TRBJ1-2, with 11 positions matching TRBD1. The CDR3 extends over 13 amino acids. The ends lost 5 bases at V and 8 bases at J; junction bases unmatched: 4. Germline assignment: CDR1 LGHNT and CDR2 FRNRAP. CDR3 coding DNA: TGTGCTAGTGGTCAAGGACAGGGGGCCGGCTACACCTTC. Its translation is CASGQGQGAGYTF. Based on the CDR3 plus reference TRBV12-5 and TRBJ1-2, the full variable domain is DARVTQTPRHKVTEMGQEVTMRCQPILGHNTVFWYRQTMMQGLELLAYFRNRAPLDDSGMPKDRFSAEMPDATLATLKIQPSEPRDSAVYFCASGQGQGAGYTFGSGTRLTVV.

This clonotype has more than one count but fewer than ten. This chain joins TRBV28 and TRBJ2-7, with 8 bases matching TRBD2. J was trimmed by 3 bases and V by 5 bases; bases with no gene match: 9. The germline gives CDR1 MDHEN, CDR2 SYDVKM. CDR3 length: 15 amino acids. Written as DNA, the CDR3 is TGTGCCAGCAGTCCTAGAGGTAGCGGGGTCTACGAGCAGTACGTC. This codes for CASSPRGSGVYEQYV.

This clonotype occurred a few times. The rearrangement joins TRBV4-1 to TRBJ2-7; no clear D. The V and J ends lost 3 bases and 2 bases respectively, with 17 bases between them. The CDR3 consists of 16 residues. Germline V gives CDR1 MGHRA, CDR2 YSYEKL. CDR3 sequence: CASSHLATTGPYEQYF. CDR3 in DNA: TGCGCCAGCAGCCACCTCGCCACCACTGGGCCCTACGAGCAGTACTTC.

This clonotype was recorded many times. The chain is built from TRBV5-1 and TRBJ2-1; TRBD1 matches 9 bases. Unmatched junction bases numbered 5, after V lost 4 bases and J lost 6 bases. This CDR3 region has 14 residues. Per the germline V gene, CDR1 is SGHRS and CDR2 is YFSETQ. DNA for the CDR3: TGCGCCAGCAGCCGGGACAGGGCCCTCAATGAGCAGTTCTTC. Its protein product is CASSRDRALNEQFF. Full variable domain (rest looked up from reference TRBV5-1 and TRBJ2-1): KAGVTQTPRYLIKTRGQQVTLSCSPISGHRSVSWYQQTPGQGLQFLFEYFSETQRNKGNFPGRFSGRQFSNSRSEMNVSTLELGDSALYLCASSRDRALNEQFFGPGTRLTVL.

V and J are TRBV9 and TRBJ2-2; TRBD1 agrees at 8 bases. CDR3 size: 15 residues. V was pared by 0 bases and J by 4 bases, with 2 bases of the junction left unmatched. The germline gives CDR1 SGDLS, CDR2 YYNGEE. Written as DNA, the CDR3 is TGTGCCAGCAGCGTAGGTGGACAGGGCACCGGGGAGCTGTTTTTT. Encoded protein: CASSVGGQGTGELFF.

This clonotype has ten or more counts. CDR3 nucleotide sequence: TGCGCCAGCAGCCAAGAAATCGGTTCACCCCTCCACTTT. Translation: CASSQEIGSPLHF. This chain links TRBV4-3 with TRBJ1-6; no clear D. This CDR3 has 13 amino acids. V lost 0 bases to trimming and J lost 9 bases, with 6 bases between them. CDR1 is LGHNA and CDR2 is YSLEER in the germline V gene.

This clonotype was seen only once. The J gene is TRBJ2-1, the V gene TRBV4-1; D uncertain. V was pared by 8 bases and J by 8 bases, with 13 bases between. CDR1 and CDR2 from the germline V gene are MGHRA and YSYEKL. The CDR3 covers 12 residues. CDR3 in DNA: TGCGCCAGCGTCGGTGTTGGGGATGAGCAGTTCTTC. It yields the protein CASVGVGDEQFF.

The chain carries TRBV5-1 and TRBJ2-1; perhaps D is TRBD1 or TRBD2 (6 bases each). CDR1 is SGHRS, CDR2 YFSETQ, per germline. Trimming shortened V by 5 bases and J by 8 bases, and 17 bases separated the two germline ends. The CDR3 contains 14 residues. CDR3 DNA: TGCGCCAGCAGTGGAGGGACAAGTATCGATGAGCAGTTCTTC. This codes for CASSGGTSIDEQFF.

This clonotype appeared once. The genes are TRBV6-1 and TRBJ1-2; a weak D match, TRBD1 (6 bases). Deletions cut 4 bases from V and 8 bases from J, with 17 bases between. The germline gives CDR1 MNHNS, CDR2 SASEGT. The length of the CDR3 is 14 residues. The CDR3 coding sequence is TGTGCCAGCAGTGCTTTCACAGGGAGTGGAGGCTACACCTTC. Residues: CASSAFTGSGGYTF.

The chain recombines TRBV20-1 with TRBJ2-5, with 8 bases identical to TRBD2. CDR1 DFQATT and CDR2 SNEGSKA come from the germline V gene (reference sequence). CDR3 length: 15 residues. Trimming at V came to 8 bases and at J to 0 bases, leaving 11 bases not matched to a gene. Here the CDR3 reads CSLGRGGTNQETQYF. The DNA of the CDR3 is TGCAGTCTCGGCCGGGGGGGGACAAACCAAGAGACCCAGTACTTC.

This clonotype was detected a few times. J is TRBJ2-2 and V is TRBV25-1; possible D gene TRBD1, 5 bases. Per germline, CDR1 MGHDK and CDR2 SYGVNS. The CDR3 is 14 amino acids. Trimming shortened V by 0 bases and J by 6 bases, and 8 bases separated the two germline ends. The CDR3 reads CASSEYFRAGELFF. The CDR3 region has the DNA TGTGCCAGCAGTGAATATTTCAGGGCCGGGGAGCTGTTTTTT.

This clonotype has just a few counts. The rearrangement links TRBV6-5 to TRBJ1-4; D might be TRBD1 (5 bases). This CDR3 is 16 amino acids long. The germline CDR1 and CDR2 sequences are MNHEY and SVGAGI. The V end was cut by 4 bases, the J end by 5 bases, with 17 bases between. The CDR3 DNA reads TGTGCCAGCAGTTTTCTCTTCGGGACGGGGAATGAAAAACTGTTTTTT. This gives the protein CASSFLFGTGNEKLFF.

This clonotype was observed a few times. CDR3 DNA sequence: TGTGCCAGCAGTCCGACAGGGGCTACTGAAGCTTTCTTT. Amino acid sequence: CASSPTGATEAFF. V is TRBV2 and J is TRBJ1-1, with 8 bases matching TRBD1. CDR3 length: 13 amino acids. CDR1 and CDR2 (germline): SNHLY, FYNNEI. The V gene end was trimmed by 5 bases and the J gene end by 5 bases; junction bases not matched to a gene: 4. Filled out from reference TRBV2 and TRBJ1-1, the complete variable domain reads EPEVTQTPSHQVTQMGQEVILRCVPISNHLYFYWYRQILGQKVEFLVSFYNNEISEKSEIFDDQFSVERPDGSNFTLKIRSTKLEDSAMYFCASSPTGATEAFFGQGTRLTVV.

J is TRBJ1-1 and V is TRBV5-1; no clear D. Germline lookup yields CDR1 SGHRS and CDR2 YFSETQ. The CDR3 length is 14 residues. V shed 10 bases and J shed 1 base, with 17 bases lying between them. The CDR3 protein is CADLTWDRNTEAFF. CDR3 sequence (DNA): TGCGCCGATCTGACTTGGGATCGGAACACTGAAGCTTTCTTT.

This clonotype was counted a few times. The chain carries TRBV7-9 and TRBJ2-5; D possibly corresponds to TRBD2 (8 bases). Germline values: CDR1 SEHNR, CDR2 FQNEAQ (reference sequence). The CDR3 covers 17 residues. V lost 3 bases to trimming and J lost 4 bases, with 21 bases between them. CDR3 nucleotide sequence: TGTGCCAGCAGCTTCAAGGGGGCCGGGACTAGGGGAGAGACCCAGTACTTC. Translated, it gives CASSFKGAGTRGETQYF.

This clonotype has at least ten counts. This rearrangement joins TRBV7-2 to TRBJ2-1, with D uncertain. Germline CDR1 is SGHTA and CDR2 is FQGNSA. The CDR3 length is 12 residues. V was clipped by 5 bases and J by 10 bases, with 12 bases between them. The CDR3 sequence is CASSPLGAEQFF. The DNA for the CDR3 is TGTGCCAGCAGCCCTCTCGGCGCGGAGCAGTTCTTC.

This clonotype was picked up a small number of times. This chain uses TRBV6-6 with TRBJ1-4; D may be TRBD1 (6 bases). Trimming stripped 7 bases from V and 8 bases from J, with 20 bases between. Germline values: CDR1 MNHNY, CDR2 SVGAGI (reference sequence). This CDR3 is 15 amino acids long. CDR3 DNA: TGTGCCAGCAAGTACGTTATGGACAGCCGGGAAAAACTGTTTTTT. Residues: CASKYVMDSREKLFF.

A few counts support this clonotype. CDR3 residues: CASSQDPTGTGGVTGELFF. DNA of the CDR3: TGCGCCAGCAGCCAAGACCCGACCGGGACAGGGGGTGTCACCGGGGAGCTGTTTTTT. This rearrangement joins TRBV4-1 to TRBJ2-2, with 11 bases fitting TRBD1. V dropped 0 bases and J dropped 4; count of bases not matched to a gene: 10. The CDR3 contains 19 residues. Germline V lookup: CDR1 MGHRA, CDR2 YSYEKL.

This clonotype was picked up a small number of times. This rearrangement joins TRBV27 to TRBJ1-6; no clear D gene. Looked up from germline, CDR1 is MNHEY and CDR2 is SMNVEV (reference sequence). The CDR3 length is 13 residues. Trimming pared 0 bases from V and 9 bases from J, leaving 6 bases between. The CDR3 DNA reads TGTGCCAGCAGTTTATCGAATTCTTCACCCCTCCACTTT. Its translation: CASSLSNSSPLHF.

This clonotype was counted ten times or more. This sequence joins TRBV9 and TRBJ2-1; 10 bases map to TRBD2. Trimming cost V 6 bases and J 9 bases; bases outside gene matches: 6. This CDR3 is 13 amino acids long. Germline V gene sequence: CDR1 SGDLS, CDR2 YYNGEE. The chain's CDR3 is CASTAGGTAEQFF. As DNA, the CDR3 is TGTGCCAGCACAGCGGGGGGGACCGCTGAGCAGTTCTTC.